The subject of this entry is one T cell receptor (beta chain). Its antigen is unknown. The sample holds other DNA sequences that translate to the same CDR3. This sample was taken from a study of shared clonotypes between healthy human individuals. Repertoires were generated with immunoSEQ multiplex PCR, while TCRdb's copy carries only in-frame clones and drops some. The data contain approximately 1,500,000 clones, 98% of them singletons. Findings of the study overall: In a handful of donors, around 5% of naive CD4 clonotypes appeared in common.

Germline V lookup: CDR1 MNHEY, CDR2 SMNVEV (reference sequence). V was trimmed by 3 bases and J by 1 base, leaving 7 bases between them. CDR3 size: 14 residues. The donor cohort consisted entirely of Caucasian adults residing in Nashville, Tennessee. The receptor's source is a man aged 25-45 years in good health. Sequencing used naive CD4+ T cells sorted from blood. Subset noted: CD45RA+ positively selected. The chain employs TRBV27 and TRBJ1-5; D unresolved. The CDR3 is CASSFSYSNQPQHF. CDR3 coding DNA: TGTGCCAGCAGTTTTAGTTACAGCAATCAGCCCCAGCATTTT.